This TCR beta chain came from a study of CD8 T cells in ankylosing spondylitis. General study findings and limits: Disease-associated clonotypes exhibited CD8+ identity and were relatively infrequent in peripheral blood. In synovial fluid and blood from reactive arthritis, some motif variants were previously reported. It appeared that ankylosing spondylitis blood was characterized by a TCR beta motif of 8 or 9 highly homologous variants.

The CDR3 contains 15 residues. Germline CDR1 SGHAT, CDR2 FQNNGV. V gave up 5 bases and J gave up 7 bases, with 18 bases separating them. Remarks on this clonotype: Its antigen is unidentified.

Quantitative 5'-RACE with molecular barcodes produced the TCR beta libraries. TCRdb redid the calling of the 5' RACE reads with MiXCR, one entry per CDR3 protein. Of 250,000 to 300,000 distinct CDR3 sequences listed, 20% are singletons. This receptor was taken from a male donor with ankylosing spondylitis or in good health (not recorded which). Input material: blood, either unsorted or a sorted T cell fraction (not recorded which). The rearrangement uses TRBV11-2 and TRBJ2-1; D gene ambiguous. CDR3 in amino acids: CASSLSTEVGNEQFF. The DNA for the CDR3 is TGTGCCAGCAGCCTTTCGACGGAAGTTGGGAATGAGCAGTTCTTC.